Here is one TCR beta chain with its context. Its antigen is unknown. The record has no base qualities; no much larger clone is one base away. This sample is part of a study of response to subunit inactivated influenza vaccine (dated by TCRdb to 2016 to 2018). The study in broad terms: The study used deep quantitative T cell receptor repertoire profiling to track responses to a trivalent subunit inactivated influenza vaccine. General conclusions and limits of the study: According to the authors, only a limited number of new T cells may be recruited by each seasonal influenza vaccination.

The library relied on RT-PCR. Sequencing relied on an Illumina HiSeq 2500. Clones were called with MiXCR by TCRdb after fastp trimmed the public reads at Q25, and only in-frame beta chains were retained. Rows with one shared CDR3 protein collapse into an entry with the most common genes and DNA. The table for this sample lists around 530,000 distinct CDR3 sequences; approximately 17% of them were counted only once. The ten largest clones add up to roughly 3.1% of the sample. The junction shows trimming of 2 bases on V and 7 bases on J, plus 21 bases between the germline ends. CDR1 and CDR2 are read off the germline V gene as KGHDR and SFDVKD. Counted from cysteine to phenylalanine, this CDR3 has 17 amino acids. Kept here is only the CDR3 DNA, which spans 51 bases and is read in frame from base 1.

The sample here was CD4+ T cells sorted from PBMCs, taken approximately 25 months after vaccination. The clonotype comes from a man aged 50-75 years who received an inactivated influenza vaccine. Donor details come from another sample of the same person, matched by shared clones. The rearranged segments are TRBV24-1 and TRBJ2-3, with TRBD1 as a weak D call on 6 bases. The nucleotide sequence reads as follows: TGTGCCACCAGTGATTACCCCTCGACAGGCCATATGAATACGCAGTATTTT. This is translated as CATSDYPSTGHMNTQYF.